Below, 28 T cell receptor beta chains from the same sample are listed, as sequenced in a study of blood T cell repertoires in COVID-19. TCRdb's copy holds only in-frame clones and misses some; the assay was immunoSEQ multiplex PCR. Here the sample spans 250,000 or so clones, approximately 85% being singletons. Sequencing was performed on PBMCs or T cells enriched from blood (not recorded which). These receptors all stem from a woman between 50 and 59 years old who had recovered from COVID-19.

This clone showed up just once. This chain uses TRBV2 with TRBJ2-5, with D perhaps TRBD2 (5 bases). Germline CDR1 SNHLY, CDR2 FYNNEI. The CDR3 covers 15 residues. V shed 4 bases and J shed 4 bases, with 16 bases lying between them. CDR3 residues: CASSAPFEGPETQYF. DNA of the CDR3: TGTGCCAGCAGTGCTCCTTTCGAGGGCCCAGAGACCCAGTACTTC.

V gene TRBV7-8 combines with J gene TRBJ2-7; D perhaps matches TRBD2 (5 bases). V was cut by 1 base and J by 3 bases, with 19 bases left in between. CDR1 and CDR2 (germline): SGHVS, FQNEAQ. This CDR3 contains 17 residues. CDR3 DNA sequence: TGTGCCAGCAGCTTAGTGCGGGTAATAGATCGTCACTACGAGCAGTACTTC. Protein sequence: CASSLVRVIDRHYEQYF.

The rearrangement joins TRBV7-8 to TRBJ1-2; 8 bases are shared with TRBD1. CDR3 length equals 15 residues. Germline V gives CDR1 SGHVS, CDR2 FQNEAQ. V was pared by 4 bases and J by 5 bases, with 9 bases of the junction left unmatched. CDR3: CASSYPGTGTYGYTF. In nucleotides, the CDR3 is TGTGCCAGCAGCTATCCCGGGACAGGTACATATGGCTACACCTTC. Filled out from reference TRBV7-8 and TRBJ1-2, the complete variable domain reads GAGVSQSPRYKVAKRGQDVALRCDPISGHVSLFWYQQALGQGPEFLTYFQNEAQLDKSGLPSDRFFAERPEGSVSTLKIQRTQQEDSAVYLCASSYPGTGTYGYTFGSGTRLTVV.

The chain uses TRBV27 and TRBJ1-1; TRBD1 agrees at 7 bases. CDR3 size: 16 residues. Germline CDR1 is MNHEY and CDR2 is SMNVEV (reference sequence). The V segment lost 0 bases and the J segment 7 bases; nucleotides outside the gene matches: 11. CDR3 in amino acids: CASSLSPGTAHHEAFF. CDR3 DNA: TGTGCCAGCAGTTTATCGCCCGGGACAGCTCACCATGAAGCTTTCTTT.

This clone has a single count. The V gene is TRBV7-9, the J gene TRBJ1-1; D uncertain. Trimming removed 3 bases at V and 3 bases at J, with 5 bases between. The CDR3 length is 12 residues. CDR1 and CDR2 from the germline V gene are SEHNR and FQNEAQ (reference sequence). CDR3 amino acids: CASSFVDTEAFF. CDR3 in DNA: TGTGCCAGCAGCTTTGTAGACACTGAAGCTTTCTTT.

The CDR3 DNA follows: TGTGCCAGCAGCATGGGGGGGCTAGCGGGACAAGAGACCCAGTACTTC. It encodes CASSMGGLAGQETQYF. The chain carries TRBV5-4 and TRBJ2-5; 9 bases align to TRBD2. The germline gives CDR1 SGHNT, CDR2 YYREEE (reference sequence). This CDR3 is 16 amino acids long. The V gene end was trimmed by 4 bases and the J gene end by 2 bases; junction bases not matched to a gene: 9.

V and J are TRBV7-2 and TRBJ1-3, with D unresolved. The V end was cut by 4 bases, the J end by 0 bases, with 19 bases between. Germline values: CDR1 SGHTA, CDR2 FQGNSA. CDR3 length: 18 amino acids. The CDR3 bases are TGTGCCAGCAGCTCCCTCTTAATGGCACAGCACTCTGGAAACACCATATATTTT. It encodes CASSSLLMAQHSGNTIYF.

The CDR3 sequence: CASSVAQGDAQYF. As DNA, the CDR3 is TGTGCCAGCAGCGTGGCACAGGGGGATGCGCAGTATTTT. The chain couples TRBV9 to TRBJ2-3, with 8 bases that match TRBD1. V shed 2 bases, J shed 10 bases, and the junction held 6 bases outside the gene matches. The CDR3 consists of 13 residues. Germline V gene lookup returns CDR1 SGDLS and CDR2 YYNGEE.

The rearrangement joins TRBV29-1 to TRBJ1-4; possible D gene TRBD1, 5 bases. The CDR3 is 12 residues long. The V end was cut by 4 bases, the J end by 10 bases, with 13 bases between. CDR1 is SQVTM and CDR2 is ANQGSEA in the germline V gene. Here the CDR3 reads CSVAGGGGKLFF. The CDR3 bases are TGCAGCGTTGCGGGGGGGGGAGGAAAACTGTTTTTT.

This chain connects TRBV7-9 to TRBJ2-1; the match to TRBD2 covers 7 bases. CDR3 size: 15 residues. The ends lost 3 bases at V and 6 bases at J; junction bases unmatched: 8. The germline V gene encodes CDR1 SEHNR and CDR2 FQNEAQ (reference sequence). The CDR3 DNA reads TGTGCCAGCAGCTTGCGAGGGGAGGGCCGCAATGAGCAGTTCTTC. Residues: CASSLRGEGRNEQFF.

The rearrangement uses TRBV19 and TRBJ1-6, with D possibly TRBD1 on 5 matching bases. Germline CDR1 is LNHDA and CDR2 is SQIVND (reference sequence). Trimming took 5 bases from V and 7 from J, leaving 15 bases between them. The CDR3 runs to 15 residues. CDR3 in DNA: TGTGCCAGTAGTGACCCGGGGGGTGGAAATTCACCCCTCCACTTT. This gives the protein CASSDPGGGNSPLHF.

V and J are TRBV2 and TRBJ2-2; 8 nucleotides align to TRBD1. The CDR3 has 15 amino acids. After removal of 5 bases from V and 4 bases from J, the junction contained 6 bases not matched to a gene. Germline V CDR1 and CDR2: SNHLY, FYNNEI. The chain's CDR3 is CASSYQGATTGELFF. The DNA for the CDR3 is TGTGCCAGCAGTTACCAGGGGGCGACCACCGGGGAGCTGTTTTTT.

The chain carries TRBV24-1 and TRBJ1-2; D not certain. Germline V gives CDR1 KGHDR, CDR2 SFDVKD. The CDR3 has 15 amino acids. V was clipped by 4 bases and J by 3 bases, with 14 bases between them. The CDR3 nucleotides read TGTGCCACCAGTGACAGACCCTCGAGGGACTATGGCTACACCTTC. Its protein is CATSDRPSRDYGYTF.

The V call is TRBV28, the J call TRBJ1-1, with D hard to call. The V end lost 1 base, the J end lost 5 bases, and 17 bases lay between the germline ends. The CDR3 has 16 amino acids. Germline V gene data show CDR1 as MDHEN and CDR2 as SYDVKM. The CDR3 bases are TGTGCCAGCAGTTTATCGTACCAGCTGGCGGGGACTGAAGCTTTCTTT. Residues: CASSLSYQLAGTEAFF.

This clone was seen a handful of times. V is TRBV7-8 and J is TRBJ1-3; unclear D gene. V was cut by 6 bases and J by 0 bases, with 15 bases left in between. Germline-derived CDR1 and CDR2 are SGHVS and FQNEAQ. The CDR3 is 16 amino acids. CDR3 residues: CASRMGGPDSGNTIYF. The CDR3 DNA reads as TGTGCCAGCAGGATGGGAGGCCCGGACTCTGGAAACACCATATATTTT. Supplemented by reference TRBV7-8 and TRBJ1-3, the full variable domain reads GAGVSQSPRYKVAKRGQDVALRCDPISGHVSLFWYQQALGQGPEFLTYFQNEAQLDKSGLPSDRFFAERPEGSVSTLKIQRTQQEDSAVYLCASRMGGPDSGNTIYFGEGSWLTVV.

The V call is TRBV2, the J call TRBJ1-1; no clear D. The germline V gene has CDR1 SNHLY and CDR2 FYNNEI. The CDR3 is made up of 13 amino acids. V was trimmed by 4 bases and J by 4 bases, leaving 10 bases between them. CDR3 residues: CASSVGLGTEAFF. In DNA, the CDR3 is TGTGCCAGCAGTGTGGGCCTGGGCACTGAAGCTTTCTTT.

The gene calls are TRBV5-6 and TRBJ1-1, with 8 bases matching TRBD1. The CDR3 is 16 residues long. Germline trimming cut 5 bases from V and 1 base from J; bases unmatched to any gene: 10. The germline V gene has CDR1 SGHDT and CDR2 YYEEEE. In nucleotides, the CDR3 is TGTGCCAGCAGACAAACCGACAGGGGAGGGAACACTGAAGCTTTCTTT. It yields the protein CASRQTDRGGNTEAFF.

The J gene is TRBJ2-7, the V gene TRBV5-4; 8 bases align to TRBD2. Germline assignment: CDR1 SGHNT and CDR2 YYREEE (reference sequence). The length of the CDR3 is 14 residues. V was pared by 5 bases and J by 2 bases, with 6 bases of the junction left unmatched. The CDR3 DNA reads as TGTGCCAGCAGTACCGGGACTAGACCCTACGAGCAGTACTTC. It is translated as CASSTGTRPYEQYF.

This clone was seen once. The chain employs TRBV5-4 and TRBJ1-4, with TRBD1 identical over 7 bases. Germline V gives CDR1 SGHNT, CDR2 YYREEE (reference sequence). The CDR3 extends over 16 amino acids. After removal of 2 bases from V and 3 bases from J, the junction contained 7 bases not matched to a gene. In nucleotides, the CDR3 is TGTGCCAGCAGCTTCTACCTCGGGACAGCTAATGAAAAACTGTTTTTT. The encoded protein is CASSFYLGTANEKLFF.

The CDR3 loop reads CASSLVAGGPFDYEQYF. CDR3 in DNA: TGTGCCAGCAGCTTAGTGGCGGGAGGGCCGTTCGACTACGAGCAGTACTTC. The chain is built from TRBV7-9 and TRBJ2-7; 9 nucleotides match TRBD2. CDR1 SEHNR and CDR2 FQNEAQ come from the germline V gene (reference sequence). Trimming removed 1 base from V and 3 bases from J; junction bases left unmatched: 10. The CDR3 is made up of 17 amino acids.

This chain links TRBV28 with TRBJ2-7; 10 positions agree with TRBD1. From germline, CDR1 is MDHEN and CDR2 SYDVKM. The CDR3 is 15 residues long. Trimming removed 4 bases from V and 5 bases from J; junction bases left unmatched: 8. The CDR3 nucleotides are TGTGCCAGCAGTTCCCCAGGACAGGGGGAAAACGAGCAGTACTTC. This codes for CASSSPGQGENEQYF.

This chain joins TRBV2 and TRBJ1-1; TRBD1 matches at 8 bases. There are 14 residues in the CDR3. Germline V gene lookup returns CDR1 SNHLY and CDR2 FYNNEI. The V and J ends lost 6 bases and 5 bases, in that order; junction bases with no gene match: 8. The CDR3: CASSDRTGRTEAFF. Here the CDR3 DNA reads TGTGCCAGCAGCGATAGGACAGGGAGGACTGAAGCTTTCTTT. Looking up the rest from reference TRBV2 and TRBJ1-1 gives the full variable domain: EPEVTQTPSHQVTQMGQEVILRCVPISNHLYFYWYRQILGQKVEFLVSFYNNEISEKSEIFDDQFSVERPDGSNFTLKIRSTKLEDSAMYFCASSDRTGRTEAFFGQGTRLTVV.

The chain joins TRBV2 to TRBJ1-1, with D uncertain. The germline CDR1 and CDR2 sequences are SNHLY and FYNNEI. Trimming removed 6 bases at V and 3 bases at J, with 5 bases between. There are 11 residues in the CDR3. In DNA, the CDR3 is TGTGCCAGCAGAGAGTACACTGAAGCTTTCTTT. Translation gives CASREYTEAFF.

The J gene is TRBJ2-2, the V gene TRBV7-9; a weak D match, TRBD1 (6 bases). V lost 10 bases, J lost 6 bases, and 12 bases lay in between. This CDR3 contains 12 residues. Looked up from germline, CDR1 is SEHNR and CDR2 is FQNEAQ (reference sequence). The chain's CDR3 is CATLPGAGELFF. The CDR3 coding sequence is TGTGCCACCCTACCAGGGGCCGGGGAGCTGTTTTTT.

The chain has TRBV5-1 and TRBJ1-2; D is perhaps TRBD1 (5 bases). This CDR3 is 16 amino acids long. The V end was cut by 0 bases, the J end by 2 bases, with 14 bases between. CDR1 and CDR2 from the germline V gene are SGHRS and YFSETQ. The DNA of the CDR3 is TGCGCCAGCAGCTTGGCCCGTGTCGCAGGGAACTATGGCTACACCTTC. Amino acids: CASSLARVAGNYGYTF.

J is TRBJ2-7 and V is TRBV5-1; TRBD1 aligns across 7 bases. Looked up from germline, CDR1 is SGHRS and CDR2 is YFSETQ. Trimming at V came to 1 base and at J to 0 bases, leaving 4 bases not matched to a gene. The CDR3 is 15 residues long. For the CDR3, the DNA is TGCGCCAGCAGCTTGTCGGCAGGGGGCTCCTACGAGCAGTACTTC. Its protein product is CASSLSAGGSYEQYF.

The CDR3 is CASSPLAGGQETQYF. The DNA for the CDR3 is TGTGCCAGCAGCCCTCTAGCGGGAGGACAAGAGACCCAGTACTTC. The chain couples TRBV7-2 to TRBJ2-5, with 11 bases fitting TRBD2. The V and J ends lost 5 bases and 2 bases, in that order; junction bases with no gene match: 4. CDR3 length: 15 amino acids. The V gene's germline CDR1 is SGHTA and CDR2 FQGNSA.

This clone was detected a few times. The CDR3 sequence: CASSFRTSGSSYNEQFF. The CDR3 coding sequence is TGTGCCAGCAGCTTCCGGACTAGCGGGTCCTCCTACAATGAGCAGTTCTTC. This sequence joins TRBV13 and TRBJ2-1, with 11 positions matching TRBD2. This CDR3 contains 17 residues. Germline V gene sequence: CDR1 PRHDT, CDR2 FYEKMQ (reference sequence). The J segment lost 0 bases and the V segment lost 3 bases, leaving 4 bases of the junction unmatched.